The 20 T cell receptor beta chains reported below all come from one sample, sequenced in a study of blood T cell repertoires in COVID-19. Profiling relied on immunoSEQ multiplex PCR, and the TCRdb table lists in-frame clones only, not all of them. The sample carries a few hundred thousand clones, roughly 90% recorded once. The sequenced sample was peripheral blood. Receptors originate from a woman between 65 and 79 years old with COVID-19, enrolled during active disease.

In its sample, this clone was seen a few times. The chain is built from TRBV27 and TRBJ2-5; the D gene is possibly TRBD2 (5 bases). The CDR3 contains 14 residues. Germline-derived CDR1 and CDR2 are MNHEY and SMNVEV (reference sequence). The ends were cut back, 2 bases at V and 2 bases at J, with 9 bases in the middle. This chain's CDR3 is CASSLNGGQETQYF. CDR3 nucleotides: TGTGCCAGCAGTTTAAACGGAGGACAAGAGACCCAGTACTTC.

The chain carries TRBV7-9 and TRBJ1-1; D possibly corresponds to TRBD1 (5 bases). This CDR3 contains 18 residues. The germline V and J ends were trimmed by 2 bases and 2 bases, with 21 bases remaining between them. Germline-derived CDR1 and CDR2 are SEHNR and FQNEAQ (reference sequence). The DNA for the CDR3 is TGTGCCAGCAGCTTATCGTGGGGGGTCGGAAAGGGAAACACTGAAGCTTTCTTT. Residues: CASSLSWGVGKGNTEAFF.

CDR3 in DNA: TGTGCCAGCAGCACAGGTTATAATTCACCCCTCCACTTT. Translating it yields CASSTGYNSPLHF. The V call is TRBV28, the J call TRBJ1-6, with D possibly matching TRBD1 (5 bases). The CDR3 loop spans 13 amino acids. CDR1 MDHEN and CDR2 SYDVKM come from the germline V gene. Trimming took off 6 bases at V and 4 bases at J, with 7 bases between the two ends.

This chain joins TRBV5-1 and TRBJ1-1; 7 bases agree with TRBD1. Trimming took 0 bases from V and 3 from J; bases not matched to a gene: 2. Germline V CDR1 and CDR2: SGHRS, YFSETQ. The CDR3 runs 14 residues. CDR3 region: CASSLEGGDTEAFF. CDR3 bases: TGCGCCAGCAGCTTGGAAGGGGGCGACACTGAAGCTTTCTTT.

V gene TRBV6-5 combines with J gene TRBJ1-1; no reliable D call. The CDR3 length is 11 residues. In germline, CDR1 is MNHEY, CDR2 SVGAGI. Trimming stripped 0 bases from V and 10 bases from J, with 6 bases between. CDR3 residues: CASSYSGRAFF. The CDR3 DNA reads TGTGCCAGCAGTTACTCCGGGAGAGCTTTCTTT.

The J gene is TRBJ2-3, the V gene TRBV15; 9 bases align to TRBD2. The junction had 16 bases not matched to a gene; V was cut back by 10 bases and J by 5 bases. The CDR3 contains 16 residues. Germline V gives CDR1 LNHNV, CDR2 YYDKDF (reference sequence). Here the CDR3 DNA reads TGTGCCATCAGGGCGGGGGGGCTCGGATTTATAGATACGCAGTATTTT. Protein product: CAIRAGGLGFIDTQYF.

The V gene is TRBV29-1, the J gene TRBJ2-5, with 9 bases that match TRBD2. With V trimmed by 3 bases and J by 4 bases, 3 bases remained unmatched. From germline, CDR1 is SQVTM and CDR2 ANQGSEA. The CDR3 is 13 residues long. The chain's CDR3 is CSVDGGGGETQYF. DNA of the CDR3: TGCAGCGTTGATGGCGGGGGGGGAGAGACCCAGTACTTC.

The rearrangement links TRBV3-1 (or the pseudogene TRBV3-2) to TRBJ2-5, with TRBD1 matching 12 bases. Looked up from germline, CDR1 is LGHDT and CDR2 is YNNKEL (reference sequence). This CDR3 contains 15 residues. V gave up 4 bases and J gave up 10 bases; unmatched junction bases: 10. The CDR3 DNA is TGTGCCAGCAGCCCCGCCCTGGGGACAGGGGGCAGCCAGTACTTC. Its protein is CASSPALGTGGSQYF.

The chain has TRBV5-4 and TRBJ2-7, with D possibly being TRBD2 (5 bases). Germline V lookup: CDR1 SGHNT, CDR2 YYREEE (reference sequence). The V gene lost 1 base and the J gene lost 0 bases, with 8 bases spanning the gap. The CDR3 has 14 amino acids. CDR3 sequence reads: CASSLSGFSYEQYF. The CDR3 coding sequence is TGTGCCAGCAGCTTGTCGGGGTTCTCCTACGAGCAGTACTTC.

The chain carries TRBV5-1 and TRBJ1-2, with a possible D match to TRBD1 (5 bases). The V and J ends lost 4 bases and 0 bases respectively, with 13 bases between them. CDR1 is SGHRS, CDR2 YFSETQ, per germline. This CDR3 contains 15 residues. The CDR3 region has the DNA TGCGCCAGCAGCCCCCTCGGGACTGCTAACTATGGCTACACCTTC. As protein: CASSPLGTANYGYTF. Looking up the rest from reference TRBV5-1 and TRBJ1-2 gives the full variable domain: KAGVTQTPRYLIKTRGQQVTLSCSPISGHRSVSWYQQTPGQGLQFLFEYFSETQRNKGNFPGRFSGRQFSNSRSEMNVSTLELGDSALYLCASSPLGTANYGYTFGSGTRLTVV.

Only a few counts were recorded for this clone. The rearrangement joins TRBV27 to TRBJ1-3, with D unresolved. Germline-derived CDR1 and CDR2 are MNHEY and SMNVEV (reference sequence). The CDR3 loop spans 13 amino acids. The V gene lost 3 bases and the J gene lost 2 bases, with 5 bases spanning the gap. CDR3 sequence (DNA): TGTGCCAGCAGTTTCACAGCTGGAAACACCATATATTTT. It encodes CASSFTAGNTIYF.

J is TRBJ1-5 and V is TRBV12-5; tentative D call: TRBD1 (6 bases). V shed 1 base and J shed 10 bases, with 14 bases lying between them. Germline V gene lookup returns CDR1 LGHNT and CDR2 FRNRAP. The CDR3 is 14 residues long. The CDR3 coding sequence is TGTGCTAGTGGTTTGGCCCGGGACACCATTCCCCAGCATTTT. Translation gives CASGLARDTIPQHF.

The chain is built from TRBV6-2 or TRBV6-3 and TRBJ2-3; weak D call: TRBD1 (6 bases). There are 13 residues in the CDR3. With 1 base removed from V and 5 bases from J, the gap between germline ends came to 7 bases. Germline CDR1 reads MNHEY; CDR2 reads SVGEGT. CDR3 residues: CASSYWGQDTQYF. Here the CDR3 DNA reads TGTGCCAGCAGTTACTGGGGGCAAGATACGCAGTATTTT.

This sequence joins TRBV5-4 and TRBJ2-5; 7 positions agree with TRBD1. This CDR3 has 13 residues. From germline, CDR1 is SGHNT and CDR2 YYREEE (reference sequence). V shed 4 bases, J shed 5 bases, and the junction held 5 bases outside the gene matches. The CDR3 is CASSGGQEETQYF. DNA for the CDR3: TGTGCCAGCAGCGGCGGACAGGAGGAGACCCAGTACTTC. Full variable domain (outside the CDR3, taken from reference TRBV5-4 and TRBJ2-5): ETGVTQSPTHLIKTRGQQVTLRCSSQSGHNTVSWYQQALGQGPQFIFQYYREEENGRGNFPPRFSGLQFPNYSSELNVNALELDDSALYLCASSGGQEETQYFGPGTRLLVL.

The chain couples TRBV10-3 to TRBJ2-5; TRBD2 aligns across 13 bases. This CDR3 has 16 amino acids. Per germline, CDR1 ENHRY and CDR2 SYGVKD. The V gene end was trimmed by 3 bases and the J gene end by 7 bases; junction bases not matched to a gene: 8. CDR3 DNA: TGTGCCATCAGTGAACAACTAGCGGGGGGGCTTGGGACCCAGTACTTC. It yields the protein CAISEQLAGGLGTQYF.

This clone has just a few counts. The rearrangement joins TRBV3-1 (or the pseudogene TRBV3-2) to TRBJ1-6; D gene uncertain. There are 14 residues in the CDR3. Trimming removed 4 bases at V and 4 bases at J, with 8 bases between. From germline, CDR1 is LGHDT and CDR2 YNNKEL (reference sequence). The CDR3 DNA sequence: TGTGCCAGCAGCCGATGGGAGTATAATTCACCCCTCCACTTT. Translating it yields CASSRWEYNSPLHF.

The CDR3 bases are TGTGCCAGCAGCCAAGACGCCGGGTCCCTGGCCGGGGAGCTGTTTTTT. Translated: CASSQDAGSLAGELFF. The rearrangement joins TRBV3-1 (or the pseudogene TRBV3-2) to TRBJ2-2; D gene ambiguous. The germline V gene has CDR1 LGHDT and CDR2 YNNKEL (reference sequence). Between the trimmed V and J ends, which lost 0 bases and 6 bases, there was a span of 14 bases. This CDR3 has 16 amino acids.

A few counts support this clone. This chain connects TRBV28 to TRBJ1-3; D gene unclear. The CDR3 loop spans 14 amino acids. V lost 3 bases, J lost 4 bases, and 10 bases lay in between. CDR1 and CDR2 from the germline V gene are MDHEN and SYDVKM. CDR3 DNA sequence: TGTGCCAGCAGTTTGGAGGCAACCGGAAACACCATATATTTT. It codes for CASSLEATGNTIYF.

The chain uses TRBV5-1 and TRBJ1-1, with a weak D call TRBD1 (5 bases). The CDR3 totals 14 residues. Germline-derived CDR1 and CDR2 are SGHRS and YFSETQ. Trimming took 2 bases from V and 3 from J, leaving 11 bases between them. The CDR3 reads CASSFLGLDTEAFF. CDR3 nucleotides: TGCGCCAGCAGCTTTTTGGGGCTTGACACTGAAGCTTTCTTT. Supplemented by reference TRBV5-1 and TRBJ1-1, the full variable domain reads KAGVTQTPRYLIKTRGQQVTLSCSPISGHRSVSWYQQTPGQGLQFLFEYFSETQRNKGNFPGRFSGRQFSNSRSEMNVSTLELGDSALYLCASSFLGLDTEAFFGQGTRLTVV.

The V and J genes are TRBV7-2 and TRBJ1-6; tentatively, D is TRBD1 (6 bases). The CDR3 contains 16 residues. Per the germline V gene, CDR1 is SGHTA and CDR2 is FQGNSA. Trimming cost V 2 bases and J 6 bases, with 14 bases left between them. CDR3 residues: CASSLRTAGSNSPLHF. CDR3 nucleotide sequence: TGTGCCAGCAGCTTACGGACAGCCGGTAGTAATTCACCCCTCCACTTT.